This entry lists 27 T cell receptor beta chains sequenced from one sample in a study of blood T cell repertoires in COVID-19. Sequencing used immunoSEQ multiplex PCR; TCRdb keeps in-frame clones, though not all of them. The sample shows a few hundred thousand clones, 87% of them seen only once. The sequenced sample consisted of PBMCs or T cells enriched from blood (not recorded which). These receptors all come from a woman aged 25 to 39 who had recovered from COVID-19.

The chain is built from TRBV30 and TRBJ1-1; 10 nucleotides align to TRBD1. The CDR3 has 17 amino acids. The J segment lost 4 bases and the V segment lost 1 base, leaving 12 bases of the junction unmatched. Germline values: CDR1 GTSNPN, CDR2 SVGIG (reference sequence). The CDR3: CAWSAPGTGVWGTEAFF. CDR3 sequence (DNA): TGTGCCTGGAGTGCTCCCGGGACAGGGGTGTGGGGCACTGAAGCTTTCTTT.

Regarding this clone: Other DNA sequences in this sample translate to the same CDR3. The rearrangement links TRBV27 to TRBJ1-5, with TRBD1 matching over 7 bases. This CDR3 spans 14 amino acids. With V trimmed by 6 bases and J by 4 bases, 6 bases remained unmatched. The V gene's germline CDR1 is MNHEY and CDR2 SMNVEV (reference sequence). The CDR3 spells CASSKGQFNQPQHF. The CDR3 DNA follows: TGTGCCAGCAGCAAGGGACAGTTTAATCAGCCCCAGCATTTT.

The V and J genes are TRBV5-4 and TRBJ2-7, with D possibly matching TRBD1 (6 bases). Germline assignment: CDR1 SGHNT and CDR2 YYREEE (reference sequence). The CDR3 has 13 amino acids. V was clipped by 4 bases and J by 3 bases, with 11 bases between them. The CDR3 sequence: CASSGDTRYEQYF. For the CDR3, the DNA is TGTGCCAGCAGCGGGGACACCCGCTACGAGCAGTACTTC.

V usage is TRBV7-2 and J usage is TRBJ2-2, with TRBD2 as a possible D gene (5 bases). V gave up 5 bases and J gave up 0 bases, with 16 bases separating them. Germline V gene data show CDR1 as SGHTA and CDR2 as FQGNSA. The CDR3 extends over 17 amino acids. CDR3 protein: CASSPRRRVANTGELFF. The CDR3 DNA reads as TGTGCCAGCAGCCCAAGACGGCGGGTCGCGAACACCGGGGAGCTGTTTTTT.

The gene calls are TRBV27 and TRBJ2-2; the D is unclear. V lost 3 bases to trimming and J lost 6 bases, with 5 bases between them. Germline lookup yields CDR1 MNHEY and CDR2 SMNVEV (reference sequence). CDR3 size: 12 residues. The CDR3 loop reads CASSFVPGELFF. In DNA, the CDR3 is TGTGCCAGCAGTTTCGTCCCCGGGGAGCTGTTTTTT.

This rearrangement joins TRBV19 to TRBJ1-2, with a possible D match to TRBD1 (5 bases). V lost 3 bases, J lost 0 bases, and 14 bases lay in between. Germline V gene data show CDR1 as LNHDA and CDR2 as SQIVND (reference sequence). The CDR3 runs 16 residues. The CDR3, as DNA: TGTGCCAGTAGTATCCCAGACAGACGCCCTAACTATGGCTACACCTTC. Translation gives CASSIPDRRPNYGYTF.

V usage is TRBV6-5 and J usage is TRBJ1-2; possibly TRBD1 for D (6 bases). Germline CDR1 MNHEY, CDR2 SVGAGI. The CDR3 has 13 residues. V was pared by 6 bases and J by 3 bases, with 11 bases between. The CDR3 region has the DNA TGTGCCAGCAGCCCAGGGGAAGACTATGGCTACACCTTC. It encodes CASSPGEDYGYTF.

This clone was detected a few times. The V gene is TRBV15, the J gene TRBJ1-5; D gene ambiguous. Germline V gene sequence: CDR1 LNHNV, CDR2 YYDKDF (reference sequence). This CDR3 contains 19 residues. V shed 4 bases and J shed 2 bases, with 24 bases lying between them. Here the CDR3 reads CATSTGFGAWESGNQPQHF. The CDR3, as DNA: TGTGCCACCAGCACCGGATTCGGAGCATGGGAGTCCGGCAATCAGCCCCAGCATTTT.

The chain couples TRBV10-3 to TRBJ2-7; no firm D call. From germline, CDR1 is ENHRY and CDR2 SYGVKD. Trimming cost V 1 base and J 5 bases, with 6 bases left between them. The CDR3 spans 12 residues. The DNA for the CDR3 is TGTGCCATCAGTGAGTACAGCAACGAGCAGTACTTC. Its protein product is CAISEYSNEQYF.

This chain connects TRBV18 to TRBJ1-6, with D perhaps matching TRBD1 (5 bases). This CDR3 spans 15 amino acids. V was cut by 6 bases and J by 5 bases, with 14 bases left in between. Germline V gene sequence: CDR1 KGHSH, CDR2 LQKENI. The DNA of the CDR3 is TGTGCCAGCTCGGTCGACCGGGGGGATAATTCACCCCTCCACTTT. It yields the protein CASSVDRGDNSPLHF.

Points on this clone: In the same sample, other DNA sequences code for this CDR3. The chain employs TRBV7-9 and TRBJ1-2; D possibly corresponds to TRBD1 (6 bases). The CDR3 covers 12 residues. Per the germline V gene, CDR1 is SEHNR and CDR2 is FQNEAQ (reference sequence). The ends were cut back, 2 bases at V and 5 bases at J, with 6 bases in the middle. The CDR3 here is CASSLTGYGYTF. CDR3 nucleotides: TGTGCCAGCAGCTTAACAGGGTATGGCTACACCTTC.

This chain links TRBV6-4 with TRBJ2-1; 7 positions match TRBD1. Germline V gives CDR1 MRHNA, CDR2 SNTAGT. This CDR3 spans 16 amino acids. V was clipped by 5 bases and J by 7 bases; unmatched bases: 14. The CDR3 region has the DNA TGTGCCAGCAGTTTCGAAGAAGGGGGCCCCGGGAATGAGCAGTTCTTC. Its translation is CASSFEEGGPGNEQFF.

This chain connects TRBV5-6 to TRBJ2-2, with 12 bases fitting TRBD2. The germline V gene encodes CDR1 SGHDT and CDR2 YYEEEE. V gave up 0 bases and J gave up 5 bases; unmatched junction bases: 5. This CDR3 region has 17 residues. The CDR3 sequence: CASSLGPGLAGTGELFF. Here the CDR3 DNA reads TGTGCCAGCAGCTTGGGACCCGGACTAGCGGGGACCGGGGAGCTGTTTTTT. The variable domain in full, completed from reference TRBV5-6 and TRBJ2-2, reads DAGVTQSPTHLIKTRGQQVTLRCSPKSGHDTVSWYQQALGQGPQFIFQYYEEEERQRGNFPDRFSGHQFPNYSSELNVNALLLGDSALYLCASSLGPGLAGTGELFFGEGSRLTVL.

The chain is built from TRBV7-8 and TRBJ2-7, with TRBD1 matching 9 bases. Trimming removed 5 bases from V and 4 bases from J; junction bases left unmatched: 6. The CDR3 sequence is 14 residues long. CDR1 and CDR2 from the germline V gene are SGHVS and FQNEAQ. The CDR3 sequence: CASSLGQGKYEQYF. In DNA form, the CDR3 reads TGTGCCAGCAGCCTTGGACAGGGGAAGTACGAGCAGTACTTC.

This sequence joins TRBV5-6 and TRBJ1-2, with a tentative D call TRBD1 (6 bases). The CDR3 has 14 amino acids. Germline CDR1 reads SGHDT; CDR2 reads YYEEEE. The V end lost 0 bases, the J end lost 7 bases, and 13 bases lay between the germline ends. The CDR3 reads CASSLGQGSGGYTF. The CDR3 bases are TGTGCCAGCAGCTTGGGGCAGGGGAGTGGTGGCTACACCTTC.

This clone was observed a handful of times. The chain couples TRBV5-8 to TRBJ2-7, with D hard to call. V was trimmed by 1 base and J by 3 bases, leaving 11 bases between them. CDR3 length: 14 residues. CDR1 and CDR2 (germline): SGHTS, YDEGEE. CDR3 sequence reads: CASSLPGRLYEQYF. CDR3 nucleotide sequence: TGTGCCAGCAGCTTGCCAGGCCGGCTCTACGAGCAGTACTTC.

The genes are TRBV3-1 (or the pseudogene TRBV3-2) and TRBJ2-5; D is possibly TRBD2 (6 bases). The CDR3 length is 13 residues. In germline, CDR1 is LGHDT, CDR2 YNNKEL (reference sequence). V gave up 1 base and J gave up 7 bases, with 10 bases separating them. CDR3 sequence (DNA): TGTGCCAGCAGCCAAGGGTTGGGGGGGACCCAGTACTTC. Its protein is CASSQGLGGTQYF.

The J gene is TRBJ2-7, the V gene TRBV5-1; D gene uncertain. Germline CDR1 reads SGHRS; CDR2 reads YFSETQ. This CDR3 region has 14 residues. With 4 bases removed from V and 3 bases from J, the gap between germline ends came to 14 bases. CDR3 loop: CASSTVPSDYEQYF. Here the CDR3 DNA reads TGCGCCAGCAGCACGGTCCCTTCTGACTACGAGCAGTACTTC.

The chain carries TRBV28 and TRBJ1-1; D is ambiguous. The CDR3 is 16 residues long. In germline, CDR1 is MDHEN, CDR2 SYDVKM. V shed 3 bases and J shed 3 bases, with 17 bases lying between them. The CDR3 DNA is TGTGCCAGCAGTTTTCAGATTGTGGGCGTGTACACTGAAGCTTTCTTT. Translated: CASSFQIVGVYTEAFF.

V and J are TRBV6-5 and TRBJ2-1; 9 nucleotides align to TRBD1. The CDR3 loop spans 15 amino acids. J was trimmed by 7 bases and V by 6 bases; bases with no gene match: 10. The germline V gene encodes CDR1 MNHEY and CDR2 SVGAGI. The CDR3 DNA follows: TGTGCCAGCAGGAACACAGGGGGGACAGGGAATGAGCAGTTCTTC. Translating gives CASRNTGGTGNEQFF.

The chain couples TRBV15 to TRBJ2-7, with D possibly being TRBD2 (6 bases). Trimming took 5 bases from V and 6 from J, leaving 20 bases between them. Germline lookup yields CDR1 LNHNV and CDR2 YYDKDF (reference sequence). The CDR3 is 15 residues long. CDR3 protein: CATSAYRDAGLEQYF. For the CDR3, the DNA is TGTGCCACCAGCGCCTACCGGGACGCGGGACTCGAGCAGTACTTC.

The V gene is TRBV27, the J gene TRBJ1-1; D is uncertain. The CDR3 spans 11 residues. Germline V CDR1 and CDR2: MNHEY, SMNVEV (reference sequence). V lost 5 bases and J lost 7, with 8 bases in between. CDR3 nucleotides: TGTGCCAGCAGTAGAGGGCTTGAAGCTTTCTTT. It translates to CASSRGLEAFF.

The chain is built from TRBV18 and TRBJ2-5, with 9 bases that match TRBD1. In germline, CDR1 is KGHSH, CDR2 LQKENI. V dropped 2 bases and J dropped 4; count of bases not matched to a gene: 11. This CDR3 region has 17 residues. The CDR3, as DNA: TGTGCCAGCTCACCAGTCTTCCCGACAGGGGGACGAGAGACCCAGTACTTC. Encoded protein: CASSPVFPTGGRETQYF.

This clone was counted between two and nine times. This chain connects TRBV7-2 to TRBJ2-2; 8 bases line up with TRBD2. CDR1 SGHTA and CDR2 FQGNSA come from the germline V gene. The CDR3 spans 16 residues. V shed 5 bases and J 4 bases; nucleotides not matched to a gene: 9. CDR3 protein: CASSSTGTSRTGELFF. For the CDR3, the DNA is TGTGCCAGCAGCAGTACCGGGACTAGTCGCACCGGGGAGCTGTTTTTT.

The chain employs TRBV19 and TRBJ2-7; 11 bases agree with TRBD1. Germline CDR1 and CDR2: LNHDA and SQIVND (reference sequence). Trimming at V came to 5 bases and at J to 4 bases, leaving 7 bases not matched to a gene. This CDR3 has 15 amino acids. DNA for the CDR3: TGTGCCAGTAGTCACTACGGGACAGGGGGGTACGAGCAGTACTTC. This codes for CASSHYGTGGYEQYF.

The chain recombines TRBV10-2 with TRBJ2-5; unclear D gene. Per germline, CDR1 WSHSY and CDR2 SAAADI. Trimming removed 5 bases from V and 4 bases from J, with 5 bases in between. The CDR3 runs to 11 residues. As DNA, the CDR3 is TGCGCCAGCAGTCCCTCAGAGACCCAGTACTTC. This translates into CASSPSETQYF.

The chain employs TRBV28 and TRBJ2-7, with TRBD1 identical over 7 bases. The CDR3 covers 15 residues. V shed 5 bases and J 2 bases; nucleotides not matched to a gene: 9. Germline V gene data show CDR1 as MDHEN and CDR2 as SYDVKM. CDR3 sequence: CASSRTGALPYEQYF. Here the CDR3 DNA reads TGTGCCAGCAGTAGGACAGGTGCGTTACCCTACGAGCAGTACTTC.